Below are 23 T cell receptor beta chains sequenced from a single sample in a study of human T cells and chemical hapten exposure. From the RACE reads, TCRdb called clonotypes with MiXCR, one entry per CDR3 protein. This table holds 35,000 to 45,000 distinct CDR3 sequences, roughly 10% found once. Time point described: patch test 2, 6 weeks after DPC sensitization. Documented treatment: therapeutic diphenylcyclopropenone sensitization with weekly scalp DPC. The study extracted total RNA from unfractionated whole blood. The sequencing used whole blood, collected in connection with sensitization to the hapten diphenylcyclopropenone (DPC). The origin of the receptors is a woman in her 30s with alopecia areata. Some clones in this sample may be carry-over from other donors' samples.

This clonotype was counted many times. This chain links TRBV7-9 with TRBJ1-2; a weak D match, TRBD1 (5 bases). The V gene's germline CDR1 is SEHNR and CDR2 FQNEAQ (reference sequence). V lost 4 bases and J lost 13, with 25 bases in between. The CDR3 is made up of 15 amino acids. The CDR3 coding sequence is TGTGCCAGCAGCTCGGCCGGGGGTCTAGTCTCGCTTGGCACCTTC. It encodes CASSSAGGLVSLGTF.

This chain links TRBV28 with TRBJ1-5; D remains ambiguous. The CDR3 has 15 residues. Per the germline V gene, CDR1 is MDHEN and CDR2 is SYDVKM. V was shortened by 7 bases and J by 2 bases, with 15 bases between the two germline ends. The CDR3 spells CASTPALGRNQPQHF. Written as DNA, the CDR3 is TGTGCCAGCACCCCCGCGCTAGGGCGCAATCAGCCCCAGCATTTT.

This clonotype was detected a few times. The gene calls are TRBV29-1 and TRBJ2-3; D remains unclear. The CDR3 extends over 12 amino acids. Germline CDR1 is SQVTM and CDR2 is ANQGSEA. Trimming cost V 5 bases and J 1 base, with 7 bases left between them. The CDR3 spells CSVKYGTDTQYF. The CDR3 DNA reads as TGCAGCGTTAAGTACGGCACAGATACGCAGTATTTT.

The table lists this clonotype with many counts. CDR3 sequence: CSAGAGGHTQYF. CDR3 bases: TGCAGTGCTGGAGCGGGGGGACATACGCAGTATTTT. The V and J genes are TRBV20-1 and TRBJ2-3, with 9 bases matching TRBD2. There are 12 residues in the CDR3. In germline, CDR1 is DFQATT, CDR2 SNEGSKA (reference sequence). J was trimmed by 7 bases and V by 5 bases; bases with no gene match: 4.

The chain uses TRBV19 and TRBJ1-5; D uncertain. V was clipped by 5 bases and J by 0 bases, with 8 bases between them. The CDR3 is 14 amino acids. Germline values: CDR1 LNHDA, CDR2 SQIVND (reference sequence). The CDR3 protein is CASSPQISNQPQHF. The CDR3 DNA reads TGTGCCAGTAGTCCGCAAATTAGCAATCAGCCCCAGCATTTT.

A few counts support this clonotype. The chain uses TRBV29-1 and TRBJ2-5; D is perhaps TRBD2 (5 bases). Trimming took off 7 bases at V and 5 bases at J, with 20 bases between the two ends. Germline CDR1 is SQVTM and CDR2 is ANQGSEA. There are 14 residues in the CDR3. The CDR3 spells CSAPWHPGEETQYF. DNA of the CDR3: TGCAGCGCTCCCTGGCACCCCGGGGAGGAGACCCAGTACTTC.

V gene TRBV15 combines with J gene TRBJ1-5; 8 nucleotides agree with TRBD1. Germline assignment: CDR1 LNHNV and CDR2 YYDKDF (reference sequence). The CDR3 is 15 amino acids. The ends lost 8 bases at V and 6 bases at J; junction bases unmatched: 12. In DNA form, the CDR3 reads TGTGCCACCTCAAATTCCAGGGGGCGAGGTCAGCCCCAGCATTTT. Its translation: CATSNSRGRGQPQHF.

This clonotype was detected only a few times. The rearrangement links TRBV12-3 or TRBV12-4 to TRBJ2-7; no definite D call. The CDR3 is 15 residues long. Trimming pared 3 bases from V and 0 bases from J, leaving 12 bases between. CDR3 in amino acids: CASSFGLLSSYEQYF. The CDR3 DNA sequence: TGTGCCAGCAGTTTCGGGCTATTGAGCTCCTACGAGCAGTACTTC.

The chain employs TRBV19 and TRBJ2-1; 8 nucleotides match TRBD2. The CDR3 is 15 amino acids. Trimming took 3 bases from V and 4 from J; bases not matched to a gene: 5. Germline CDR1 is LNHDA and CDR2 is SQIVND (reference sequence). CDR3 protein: CASSMRAGVYNEQFF. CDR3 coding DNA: TGTGCCAGTAGTATGAGAGCGGGGGTTTACAATGAGCAGTTCTTC.

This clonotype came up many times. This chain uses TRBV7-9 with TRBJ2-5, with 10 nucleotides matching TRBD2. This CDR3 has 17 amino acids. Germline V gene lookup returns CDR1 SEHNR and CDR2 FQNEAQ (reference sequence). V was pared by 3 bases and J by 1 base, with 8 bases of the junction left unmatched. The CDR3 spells CASSLGYASGGQETQYF. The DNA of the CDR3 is TGTGCCAGCAGCTTGGGGTATGCTAGCGGGGGCCAAGAGACCCAGTACTTC.

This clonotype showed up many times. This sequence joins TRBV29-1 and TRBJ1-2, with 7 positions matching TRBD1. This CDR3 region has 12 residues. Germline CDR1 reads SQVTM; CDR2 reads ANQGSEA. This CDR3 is CGGTDLNYGYTF. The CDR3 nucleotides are TGCGGTGGGACAGATTTAAACTATGGCTACACCTTC.

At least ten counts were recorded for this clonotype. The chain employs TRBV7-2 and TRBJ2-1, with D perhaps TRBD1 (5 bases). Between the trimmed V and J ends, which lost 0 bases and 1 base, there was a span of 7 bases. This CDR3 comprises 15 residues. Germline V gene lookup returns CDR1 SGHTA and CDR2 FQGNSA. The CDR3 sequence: CASSLAGASYNEQFF. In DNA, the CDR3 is TGTGCCAGCAGCTTAGCAGGGGCTTCCTACAATGAGCAGTTCTTC.

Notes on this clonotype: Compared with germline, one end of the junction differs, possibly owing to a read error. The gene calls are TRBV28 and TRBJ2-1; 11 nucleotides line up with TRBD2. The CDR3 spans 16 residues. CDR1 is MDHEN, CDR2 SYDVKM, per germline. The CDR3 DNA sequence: TGTGCCGGCAGACCGACTAGCGGGGAGTCCTACAATGAGCAGTTCTTC. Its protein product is CAGRPTSGESYNEQFF. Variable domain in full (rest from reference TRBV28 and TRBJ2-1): DVKVTQSSRYLVKRTGEKVFLECVQDMDHENMFWYRQDPGLGLRLIYFSYDVKMKEKGDIPEGYSVSREKKERFSLILESASTNQTSMYLCAGRPTSGESYNEQFFGPGTRLTVL.

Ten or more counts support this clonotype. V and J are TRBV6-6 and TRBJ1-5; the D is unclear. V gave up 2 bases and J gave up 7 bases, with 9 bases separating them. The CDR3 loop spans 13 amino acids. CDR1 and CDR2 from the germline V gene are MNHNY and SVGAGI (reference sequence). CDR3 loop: CASSYPTYQPQHF. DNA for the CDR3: TGTGCCAGCAGTTACCCAACGTACCAGCCCCAGCATTTT.

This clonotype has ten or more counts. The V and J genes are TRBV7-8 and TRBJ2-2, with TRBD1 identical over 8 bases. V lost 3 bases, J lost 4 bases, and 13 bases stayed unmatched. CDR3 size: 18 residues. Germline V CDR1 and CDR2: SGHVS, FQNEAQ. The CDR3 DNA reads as TGTGCCAGCAGCTTCCCTAGGGTGGCAGGGGGCCTCACCGGGGAGCTGTTTTTT. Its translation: CASSFPRVAGGLTGELFF.

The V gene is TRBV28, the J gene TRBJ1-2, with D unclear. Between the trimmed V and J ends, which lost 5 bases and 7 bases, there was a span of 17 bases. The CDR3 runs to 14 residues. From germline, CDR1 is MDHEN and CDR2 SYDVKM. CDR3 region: CASSLGPLDRGYTF. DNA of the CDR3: TGTGCCAGCAGTCTCGGCCCATTAGACCGTGGCTACACCTTC.

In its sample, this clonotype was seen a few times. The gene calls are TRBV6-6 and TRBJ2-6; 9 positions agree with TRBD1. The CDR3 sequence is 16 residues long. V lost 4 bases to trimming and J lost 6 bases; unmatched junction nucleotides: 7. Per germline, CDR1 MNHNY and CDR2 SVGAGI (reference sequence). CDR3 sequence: CASSWDRESLANVLTF. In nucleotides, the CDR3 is TGTGCCAGCAGTTGGGACAGGGAGTCCCTGGCCAACGTCCTGACTTTC.

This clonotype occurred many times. CDR3 sequence (DNA): TGTGCCAACAACCTTTGGGGCGGCACTGAAGCTTTCTTT. Encoded protein: CANNLWGGTEAFF. The chain joins TRBV2 to TRBJ1-1; tentative D call: TRBD1 (5 bases). CDR1 and CDR2 (germline): SNHLY, FYNNEI. V was pared by 10 bases and J by 4 bases, with 16 bases between. The CDR3 extends over 13 amino acids.

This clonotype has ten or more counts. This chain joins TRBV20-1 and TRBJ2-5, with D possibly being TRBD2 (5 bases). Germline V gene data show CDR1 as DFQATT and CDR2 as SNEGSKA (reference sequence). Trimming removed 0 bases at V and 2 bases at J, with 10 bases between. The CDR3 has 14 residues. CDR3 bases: TGCAGTGCTAGAGATTGGAGGAAACAAGAGACCCAGTACTTC. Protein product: CSARDWRKQETQYF.

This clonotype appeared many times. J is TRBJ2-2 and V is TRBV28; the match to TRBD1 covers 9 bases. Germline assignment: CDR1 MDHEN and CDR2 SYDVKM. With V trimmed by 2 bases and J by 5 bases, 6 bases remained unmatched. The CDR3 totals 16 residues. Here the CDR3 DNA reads TGTGCCAGCAGTTTAGGGGACAGGGTCGAGACCGGGGAGCTGTTTTTT. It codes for CASSLGDRVETGELFF.

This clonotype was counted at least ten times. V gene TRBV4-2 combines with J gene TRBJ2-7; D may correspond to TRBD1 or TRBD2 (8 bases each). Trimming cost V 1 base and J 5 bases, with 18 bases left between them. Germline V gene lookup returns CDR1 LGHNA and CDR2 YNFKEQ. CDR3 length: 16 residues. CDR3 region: CASSQARGDRSHEQYF. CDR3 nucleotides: TGTGCCAGCAGCCAAGCGCGGGGGGACAGGTCCCACGAGCAGTACTTC.

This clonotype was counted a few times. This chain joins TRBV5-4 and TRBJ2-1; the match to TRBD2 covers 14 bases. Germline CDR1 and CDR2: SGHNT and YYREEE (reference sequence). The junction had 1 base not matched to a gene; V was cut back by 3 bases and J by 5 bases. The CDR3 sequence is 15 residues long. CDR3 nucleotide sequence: TGTGCCAGCAGCTGGGGACTAGCGGGGGACAATGAGCAGTTCTTC. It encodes CASSWGLAGDNEQFF.

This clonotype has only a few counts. CDR3 protein: CASSQGQSYEQYF. The CDR3 nucleotides read TGTGCCAGCAGCCAGGGACAGTCTTACGAGCAGTACTTC. The chain is built from TRBV7-9 and TRBJ2-7, with 7 bases lining up with TRBD1. CDR3 length: 13 amino acids. J lost 4 bases, V lost 5 bases, and 5 bases had no gene match. Germline values: CDR1 SEHNR, CDR2 FQNEAQ (reference sequence).